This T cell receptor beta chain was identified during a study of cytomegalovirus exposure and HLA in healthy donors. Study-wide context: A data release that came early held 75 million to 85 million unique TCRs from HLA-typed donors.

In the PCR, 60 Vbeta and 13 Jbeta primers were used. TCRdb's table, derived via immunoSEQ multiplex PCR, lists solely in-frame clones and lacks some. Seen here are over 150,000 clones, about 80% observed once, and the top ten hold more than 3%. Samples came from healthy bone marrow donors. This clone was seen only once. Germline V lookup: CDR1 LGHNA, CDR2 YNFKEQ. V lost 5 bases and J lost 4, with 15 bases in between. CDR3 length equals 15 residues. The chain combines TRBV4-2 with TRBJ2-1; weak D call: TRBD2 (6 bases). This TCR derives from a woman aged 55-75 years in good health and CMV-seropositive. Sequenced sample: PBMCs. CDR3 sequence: CASSTGAGAYNEQFF. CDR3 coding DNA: TGTGCCAGCAGCACAGGAGCGGGCGCTTACAATGAGCAGTTCTTC.